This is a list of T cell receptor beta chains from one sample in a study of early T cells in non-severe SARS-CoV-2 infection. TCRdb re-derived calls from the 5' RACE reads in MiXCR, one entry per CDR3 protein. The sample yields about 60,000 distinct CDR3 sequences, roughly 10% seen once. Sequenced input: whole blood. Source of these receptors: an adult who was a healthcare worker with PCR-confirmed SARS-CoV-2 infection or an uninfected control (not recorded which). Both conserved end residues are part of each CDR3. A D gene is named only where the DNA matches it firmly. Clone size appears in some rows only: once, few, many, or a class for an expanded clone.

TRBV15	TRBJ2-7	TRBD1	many	TGTGCCACCAGCAAGGTTGTCCACGGGACAGGGTCGTACGAGCAGTACTTC	CATSKVVHGTGSYEQYF
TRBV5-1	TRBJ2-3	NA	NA	TGCGCCAGCAGCTTGGTTGGCGGCTTAGGGAGAGATACGCAGTATTTT	CASSLVGGLGRDTQYF
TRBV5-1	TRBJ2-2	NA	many	TGCGCCAGCAGCCTCCGGACAAACACCGGGGAGCTGTTTTTT	CASSLRTNTGELFF
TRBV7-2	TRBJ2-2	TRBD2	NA	TGTGCCAGCAGCTTAGTCCCCGGGAGGGGGATCGGGGAGCTGTTTTTT	CASSLVPGRGIGELFF
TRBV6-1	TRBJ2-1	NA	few	TGTGCCTTTGGGACCGCTAATGAGCAGTTCTTC	CAFGTANEQFF
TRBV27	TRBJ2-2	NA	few	TGTGCCAGCAGACCCCGGGCCGGGGAGCTGTTTTTT	CASRPRAGELFF
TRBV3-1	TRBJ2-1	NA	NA	TGTGCCAGCAGCCAAGGGGACTGGACCCATCAGTTCTTC	CASSQGDWTHQFF
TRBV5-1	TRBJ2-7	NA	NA	TGCGCCAGCAGCTTTGTTGGGCACAACGAGCAGTACTTC	CASSFVGHNEQYF
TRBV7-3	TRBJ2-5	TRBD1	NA	TGTGCCAGCAGCTCCAGGACAGGAGAGACCCAGTACTTC	CASSSRTGETQYF
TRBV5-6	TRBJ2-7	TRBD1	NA	TGTGCCAGCAGGTCGACAGGGAGCTCCTACGAGCAGTACTTC	CASRSTGSSYEQYF
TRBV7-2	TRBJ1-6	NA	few	TGTGCCAGCAGCGTTTTCGCCCGTCCAGGGCACAATAATTCACCCCTCCACTTT	CASSVFARPGHNNSPLHF
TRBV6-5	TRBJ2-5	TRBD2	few	TGTGCCACGCAGCGGGGCGGGGAGACCCAGTACTTC	CATQRGGETQYF
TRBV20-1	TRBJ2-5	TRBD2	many	TGCAGTGCTAGAGGTAGCGGGAGCCCTTCCCAAGAGACCCAGTACTTC	CSARGSGSPSQETQYF
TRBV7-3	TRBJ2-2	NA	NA	TGTGCCAGCAGTTCCACAGGGATCGGGGAGCTGTTTTTT	CASSSTGIGELFF
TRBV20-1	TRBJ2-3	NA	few	TGCAGTGCGAGGGACGTTAGCACAGATACGCAGTATTTT	CSARDVSTDTQYF
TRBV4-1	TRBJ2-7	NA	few	TGCGCCAGCAGCCAAGAGGGAGGGGGCTTCTACGAGCAGTACTTC	CASSQEGGGFYEQYF
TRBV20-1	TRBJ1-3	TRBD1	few	TGCAGTGCTTCCCAGGGACAGGGGCTTTCTGGAAACACCATATATTTT	CSASQGQGLSGNTIYF
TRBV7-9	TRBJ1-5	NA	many	TGTGCCAGCAGCTTGGAGGGAGGGGGCAATCAGCCCCAGCATTTT	CASSLEGGGNQPQHF
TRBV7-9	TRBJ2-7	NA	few	TGTGCCAGCAGCTTAGAGAGCTACTACGAGCAGTACTTC	CASSLESYYEQYF
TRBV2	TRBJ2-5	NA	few	TGTGCCAGCCGGTACCAAGAGACCCAGTACTTC	CASRYQETQYF
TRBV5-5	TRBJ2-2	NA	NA	TGTGCCAGCAGCTTGGTCTCCAGGGAAGGCGGGGAGCTGTTTTTT	CASSLVSREGGELFF
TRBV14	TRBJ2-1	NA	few	TGTGCCAGCAGCCCCTGGGCCTCCATCTCCTACAATGAGCAGTTCTTC	CASSPWASISYNEQFF
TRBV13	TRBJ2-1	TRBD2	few	TGTGCCAGCAGCGCCGGGACTAGCGCCTACAATGAGCAGTTCTTC	CASSAGTSAYNEQFF
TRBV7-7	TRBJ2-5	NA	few	TGTGCCAGCAGCTCCGTACAGGGAAGCGAGACCCAGTACTTC	CASSSVQGSETQYF
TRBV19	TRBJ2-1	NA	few	TGTGCCAGTAGTATTAGGTCAAGTGAGCAGTTCTTC	CASSIRSSEQFF
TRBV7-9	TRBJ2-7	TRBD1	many	TGTGCCAGCAGCTTGACAGGGAGCCCCTACGAGCAGTACTTC	CASSLTGSPYEQYF
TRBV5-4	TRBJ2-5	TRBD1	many	TGTGCCACCCGGACAGGGGGGAAAGAGACCCAGTACTTC	CATRTGGKETQYF
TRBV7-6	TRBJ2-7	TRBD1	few	TGTGCCAGCAGCTTAGCCACCGGGACAGGGGGCTACGAGCAGTACTTC	CASSLATGTGGYEQYF
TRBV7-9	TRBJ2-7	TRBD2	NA	TGTGCCAGCAGCTTAGACAGCGGGAGTTACGAGCAGTACTTC	CASSLDSGSYEQYF
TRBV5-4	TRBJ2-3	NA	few	TGTGCCAGCAGCTCTGTAGGGGGAGGGCAAACAGATACGCAGTATTTT	CASSSVGGGQTDTQYF
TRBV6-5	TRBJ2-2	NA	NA	TGTGCCAGCAGTATCCGGACCTCCCTAACCGGGGAGCTGTTTTTT	CASSIRTSLTGELFF
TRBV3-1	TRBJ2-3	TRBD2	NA	TGTGCCAGCAGCCCTAGCGGAACCAGCACAGATACGCAGTATTTT	CASSPSGTSTDTQYF
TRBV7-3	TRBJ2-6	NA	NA	TGTGCCAGCAGCCTACTGACTGGGGCCAACGTCCTGACTTTC	CASSLLTGANVLTF
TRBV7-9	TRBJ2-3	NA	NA	TGTGCCAGCAGCTTAACGGCTAGCGAGAGCACAGATACGCAGTATTTT	CASSLTASESTDTQYF
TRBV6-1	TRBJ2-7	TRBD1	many	TGTGCCAGCAGTGAAACAGGGGGCAGGATCGAGCAGTACTTC	CASSETGGRIEQYF
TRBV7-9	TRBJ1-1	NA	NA	TGTGCCAGCCGGGGGAACACTGAAGCTTTCTTT	CASRGNTEAFF
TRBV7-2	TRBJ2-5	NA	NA	TGTGCCAGCAGCCCCATGATGGGTCAAGAGACCCAGTACTTC	CASSPMMGQETQYF